The rows below give T cell receptor beta chains drawn from one sample of a study of regulatory T cells in long-lasting Graves disease. TCRdb re-derived calls from the multiplex PCR reads in MiXCR, one entry per CDR3 protein. The table lists over 450,000 distinct CDR3 sequences, 20% to 25% of them singletons, with more than 6% in the top ten. Here the sequenced sample was peripheral blood mononuclear cells (PBMCs), taken when the disease was refractory, from a patient treated with antithyroid drugs. These receptors came from a female donor with Graves disease. Both conserved end residues are trimmed from each CDR3. Each record gives: V gene, J gene, CDR3 protein.

TRBV19	TRBJ2-7	ASSLRSRRAYEQY
TRBV20-1	TRBJ1-5	SADDRDQPQH
TRBV5-1	TRBJ1-1	ASSLRMGLGTEEAF
TRBV28	TRBJ2-1	ASRASGGAHEQF
TRBV6-5	TRBJ2-7	ASSYSSGPVGYEQY
TRBV5-6	TRBJ1-6	ASSGGMLRSPLH
TRBV25-1	TRBJ1-1	ASREQGESTEAF
TRBV6-9	TRBJ2-4	ASSYGNIQY
TRBV15	TRBJ2-5	ATSLPGGQETQY
TRBV20-1	TRBJ2-7	SAALWEREHYEQY
TRBV29-1	TRBJ2-5	SVEGVSFQETQY
TRBV28	TRBJ1-1	ASSLTRKTSEAF
TRBV7-2	TRBJ1-2	ASSLDGMYGYT
TRBV6-1	TRBJ2-2	ASTIAASGGELF
TRBV5-1	TRBJ1-6	ASSLAGMRYSPLH
TRBV5-1	TRBJ2-4	ASSFLGPGIQY
TRBV12-3/TRBV12-4	TRBJ2-7	ASSLAQGVEQY
TRBV12-3/TRBV12-4	TRBJ2-5	ASMTVFGGGETQY
TRBV11-1	TRBJ2-1	ASTATGGVYNEQF
TRBV28	TRBJ1-2	ASGAIGRTGENYGYT
TRBV28	TRBJ1-1	ASSAFKELNTEAF
TRBV28	TRBJ2-7	ASSFPPGPLSYEQY
TRBV12-3/TRBV12-4	TRBJ1-5	ASRDGYDQPQH
TRBV6-2/TRBV6-3	TRBJ1-2	ASSYRQGGYGYT
TRBV11-2	TRBJ2-1	ASSPGRLAGGLSYNEQF
TRBV5-1	TRBJ2-3	ASSLHGTDTQY
TRBV7-2	TRBJ1-4	ASSLGGAPGKYEKLF
TRBV4-1	TRBJ2-7	ASSQVARGRIREQY
TRBV7-2	TRBJ2-4	ASSSYTENIQY
TRBV6-1	TRBJ2-5	ASRPTVIQETQY
TRBV7-9	TRBJ1-5	ASSLAQAEPQH
TRBV20-1	TRBJ1-4	SARGTGVEKLF
TRBV12-3/TRBV12-4	TRBJ1-2	ASSLRDRVIGYT
TRBV5-6	TRBJ1-2	ASSLEVNDGYT
TRBV6-1	TRBJ1-1	ASSPGRVEAF
TRBV28	TRBJ2-2	ASSSDRDRDAGELF
TRBV19	TRBJ1-2	ASRDGAAPPNYGYT
TRBV7-9	TRBJ1-2	ASSFPLGRGYT
TRBV2	TRBJ1-1	ASSDVTVNTEAF
TRBV4-1	TRBJ2-3	ASSQDRRGDLTDTQY
TRBV7-3	TRBJ2-7	ASSVYATLVPHEQY
TRBV5-1	TRBJ2-7	ASSLAQGARYEQY
TRBV11-2	TRBJ2-2	ASSPGQGAGRNTGELF
TRBV6-2/TRBV6-3	TRBJ2-2	ASSYSVTGAGELF
TRBV6-1	TRBJ2-7	ASSRSTRTGNYEQY
TRBV20-1	TRBJ2-3	SAKGLGAYTDTQY